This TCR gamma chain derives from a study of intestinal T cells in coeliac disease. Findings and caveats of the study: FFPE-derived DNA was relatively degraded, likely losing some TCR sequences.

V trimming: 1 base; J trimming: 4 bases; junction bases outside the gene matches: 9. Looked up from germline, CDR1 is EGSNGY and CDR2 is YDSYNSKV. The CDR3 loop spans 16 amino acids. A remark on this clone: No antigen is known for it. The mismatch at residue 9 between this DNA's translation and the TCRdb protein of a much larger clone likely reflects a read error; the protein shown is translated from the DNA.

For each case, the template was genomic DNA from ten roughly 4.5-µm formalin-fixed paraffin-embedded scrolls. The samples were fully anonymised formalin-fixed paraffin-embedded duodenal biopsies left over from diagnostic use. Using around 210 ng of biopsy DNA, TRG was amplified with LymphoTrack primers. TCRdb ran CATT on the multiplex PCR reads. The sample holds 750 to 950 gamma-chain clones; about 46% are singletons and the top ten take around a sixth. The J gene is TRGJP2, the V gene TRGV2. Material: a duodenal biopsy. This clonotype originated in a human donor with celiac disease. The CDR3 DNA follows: TGTGCCACCTGGGACGGACACGGGATTAGTGATTGGATCAAGACGTTT. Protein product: CATWDGHGISDWIKTF.